These 17 T cell receptor beta chains came from one sample sequenced in a study of shared clonotypes between healthy human individuals. Positive CCR7 selection of CD45RO-negative cells yielded the naive CD8 cells, and terminally differentiated effector memory CD45RA+ cells were excluded. Profiling relied on immunoSEQ multiplex PCR, and the TCRdb table lists in-frame clones only, not all of them. The sample holds about 2 million clones, about 95% seen once. Sequenced: naive CD8+ T cells sorted from blood. These receptors originate from a man aged 18 to 35 in good health.

V gene TRBV4-1 combines with J gene TRBJ2-7; 9 bases line up with TRBD2. The germline gives CDR1 MGHRA, CDR2 YSYEKL. CDR3 length: 15 amino acids. V gave up 4 bases and J gave up 3 bases; unmatched junction bases: 7. The CDR3 DNA reads as TGCGCCAGCAGCCCCCACGGCGGGGGGGGCTACGAGCAGTACTTC. Its protein product is CASSPHGGGGYEQYF.

The chain has TRBV27 and TRBJ2-7; D call uncertain. Trimming took off 3 bases at V and 1 base at J, with 10 bases between the two ends. CDR3 length: 14 amino acids. Germline V gives CDR1 MNHEY, CDR2 SMNVEV (reference sequence). The CDR3 loop reads CASSFFRHSYEQYF. CDR3 sequence (DNA): TGTGCCAGCAGTTTCTTTCGGCATTCCTACGAGCAGTACTTC.

The rearrangement uses TRBV13 and TRBJ2-7, with TRBD2 as a possible D gene (6 bases). Deletions cut 1 base from V and 1 base from J, with 11 bases between. The CDR3 length is 15 residues. Germline loops: CDR1 PRHDT, CDR2 FYEKMQ (reference sequence). The CDR3 DNA follows: TGTGCCAGCAGCTTAGCCTTAGCGGAGTCCTACGAGCAGTACTTC. This gives the protein CASSLALAESYEQYF.

The chain links TRBV15 to TRBJ1-3, with unresolved D. V lost 8 bases to trimming and J lost 0 bases, with 8 bases between them. This CDR3 has 13 amino acids. Germline CDR1 reads LNHNV; CDR2 reads YYDKDF (reference sequence). The DNA for the CDR3 is TGTGCCACCGGAGGGAGCTCTGGAAACACCATATATTTT. It codes for CATGGSSGNTIYF.

The sample holds one count of this clone. This chain connects TRBV10-3 to TRBJ1-5; D is possibly TRBD1 (5 bases). Germline V CDR1 and CDR2: ENHRY, SYGVKD. The V and J ends lost 2 bases and 6 bases respectively, with 14 bases between them. The CDR3 consists of 15 residues. CDR3 DNA: TGTGCCATCAGTGAGCCAGACAGCAAGACTCAGCCCCAGCATTTT. Its translation is CAISEPDSKTQPQHF.

This clone was counted a single time. The chain joins TRBV27 to TRBJ1-4, with 8 bases matching TRBD1. Per the germline V gene, CDR1 is MNHEY and CDR2 is SMNVEV (reference sequence). J was trimmed by 8 bases and V by 2 bases; bases with no gene match: 10. The CDR3 loop spans 16 amino acids. CDR3 in amino acids: CASSLLSTGGVEKLFF. The CDR3 DNA reads TGTGCCAGCAGTTTACTTTCCACAGGGGGGGTCGAAAAACTGTTTTTT.

V is TRBV10-2 and J is TRBJ2-1; TRBD2 matches 8 bases. This CDR3 has 15 amino acids. V shed 9 bases and J 0 bases; nucleotides not matched to a gene: 7. The germline V gene encodes CDR1 WSHSY and CDR2 SAAADI. CDR3 coding DNA: TGCGCCAGAACTAGCGGCGTATCCTCCTACAATGAGCAGTTCTTC. Its translation is CARTSGVSSYNEQFF.

The chain is built from TRBV19 and TRBJ2-7; no firm D call. Trimming took off 3 bases at V and 2 bases at J, with 8 bases between the two ends. The CDR3 extends over 13 amino acids. Germline V gives CDR1 LNHDA, CDR2 SQIVND (reference sequence). The CDR3 region has the DNA TGTGCCAGTAGTATGCAGACCGCCTACGAGCAGTACTTC. It translates to CASSMQTAYEQYF. The full variable domain, with the rest looked up from reference TRBV19 and TRBJ2-7, is DGGITQSPKYLFRKEGQNVTLSCEQNLNHDAMYWYRQDPGQGLRLIYYSQIVNDFQKGDIAEGYSVSREKKESFPLTVTSAQKNPTAFYLCASSMQTAYEQYFGPGTRLTVT.

This rearrangement joins TRBV4-2 to TRBJ2-2; 7 bases agree with TRBD1. The germline V gene has CDR1 LGHNA and CDR2 YNFKEQ. The CDR3 contains 14 residues. V lost 7 bases to trimming and J lost 1 base; unmatched junction nucleotides: 3. CDR3 sequence (DNA): TGTGCCAGCACTACAGGGGTGAACACCGGGGAGCTGTTTTTT. Amino acids: CASTTGVNTGELFF.

On this clone itself: Distinct nucleotide sequences in the sample also encode this CDR3. J is TRBJ2-5 and V is TRBV4-3; the D is unclear. V was pared by 0 bases and J by 5 bases, with 7 bases between. Looked up from germline, CDR1 is LGHNA and CDR2 is YSLEER. The CDR3 loop spans 13 amino acids. This CDR3 is CASSQDIEETQYF. The CDR3 DNA reads as TGCGCCAGCAGCCAAGATATAGAGGAGACCCAGTACTTC.

For the CDR3, the DNA is TGTGCCAGCAGTTACTCTGGACAGGGGGCAGGAGACGGCTACACCTTC. This encodes CASSYSGQGAGDGYTF. The chain carries TRBV6-5 and TRBJ1-2, with 11 nucleotides matching TRBD1. Germline CDR1 is MNHEY and CDR2 is SVGAGI. CDR3 length: 16 amino acids. With V trimmed by 0 bases and J by 8 bases, 8 bases remained unmatched.

This rearrangement joins TRBV11-2 to TRBJ1-5; tentatively, D is TRBD1 (5 bases). There are 13 residues in the CDR3. V dropped 4 bases and J dropped 7 bases, with 11 bases sitting between them. Germline V CDR1 and CDR2: SGHAT, FQNNGV. CDR3 region: CASSWWGGQPQHF. In DNA, the CDR3 is TGTGCCAGCAGCTGGTGGGGGGGGCAGCCCCAGCATTTT.

This sequence joins TRBV27 and TRBJ2-5, with 13 bases fitting TRBD2. V was clipped by 6 bases and J by 7 bases; unmatched bases: 11. The germline V gene has CDR1 MNHEY and CDR2 SMNVEV (reference sequence). This CDR3 region has 16 residues. CDR3 amino acids: CASRGGLAGYSGTQYF. CDR3 coding DNA: TGTGCCAGCAGGGGGGGACTAGCGGGATATTCAGGGACCCAGTACTTC.

This clone appeared once. This chain uses TRBV27 with TRBJ1-1; unclear D gene. CDR1 and CDR2 (germline): MNHEY, SMNVEV (reference sequence). CDR3 length equals 15 residues. Trimming pared 0 bases from V and 7 bases from J, leaving 15 bases between. The CDR3 is CASSLSSGIAFEAFF. The CDR3 nucleotides are TGTGCCAGCAGTTTATCGAGCGGAATTGCCTTTGAAGCTTTCTTT.

The V call is TRBV6-5, the J call TRBJ2-7; D gene unclear. CDR1 is MNHEY and CDR2 is SVGAGI in the germline V gene. Trimming stripped 0 bases from V and 2 bases from J, with 5 bases between. This CDR3 spans 13 amino acids. CDR3 in amino acids: CASSYSVTYEQYF. In nucleotides, the CDR3 is TGTGCCAGCAGTTACTCAGTAACCTACGAGCAGTACTTC.

The rearrangement joins TRBV4-1 to TRBJ2-7, with D hard to call. Trimming took 2 bases from V and 1 from J, leaving 12 bases between them. In germline, CDR1 is MGHRA, CDR2 YSYEKL. The CDR3 contains 15 residues. The CDR3, as DNA: TGCGCCAGCAGCCAAACCCGGACGGGTTCCTACGAGCAGTACTTC. Translating gives CASSQTRTGSYEQYF.

For this clone: This sample also contains other DNA sequences that code for the same CDR3. The genes are TRBV25-1 and TRBJ2-7; the D is unclear. Germline V CDR1 and CDR2: MGHDK, SYGVNS. This CDR3 spans 13 amino acids. V shed 3 bases and J shed 1 base, with 7 bases lying between them. The CDR3 loop is CASSEPGSYEQYF. The CDR3 nucleotides read TGTGCCAGCAGTGAGCCAGGTTCCTACGAGCAGTACTTC.